These T cell receptor beta chains were read from a single sample in a study of blood T cell repertoires in COVID-19. Here immunoSEQ multiplex PCR was the method, and the copy in TCRdb shows in-frame clones only, minus some. The sample consists of tens of thousands of clones, around nine tenths of them appearing once. The specimen was peripheral blood. These TCRs come from a human donor in a cohort sampled during active COVID-19. Each CDR3 is given with its conserved first and last residue. The D gene is left open where the match is weak. Only some rows state a clone size, as once, few, many or a class for expanded clones.

size | J | D | V | CDR3 | DNA
- | TRBJ1-1 | TRBD1 | TRBV6-2/TRBV6-3 | CASSDRGRGVPNTEAFF | TGTGCCAGCAGTGACAGGGGGCGAGGGGTCCCGAACACTGAAGCTTTCTTT
- | TRBJ1-1 | TRBD1 | TRBV7-2 | CASSNRQGRGTEAFF | TGTGCCAGCAGCAACCGACAGGGAAGGGGCACTGAAGCTTTCTTT
- | TRBJ1-3 | TRBD1 | TRBV9 | CASSVGQGITGNTIYF | TGTGCCAGCAGCGTCGGACAGGGGATTACTGGAAACACCATATATTTT
- | TRBJ2-2 | TRBD2 | TRBV7-6 | CASSYLAGEETGELFF | TGTGCCAGCAGCTACTTAGCGGGAGAGGAAACCGGGGAGCTGTTTTTT
once | TRBJ1-4 | - | TRBV5-1 | CASSMGLNEKLFF | TGCGCCAGCAGCATGGGACTTAATGAAAAACTGTTTTTT
- | TRBJ1-6 | TRBD1 | TRBV5-1 | CASSILTGDNSPLHF | TGCGCCAGCAGCATACTGACAGGGGATAATTCACCCCTCCACTTT
- | TRBJ2-7 | TRBD2 | TRBV2 | CASRARTSVSGEQYF | TGTGCCAGCAGAGCTAGGACTAGCGTCTCCGGCGAGCAGTACTTC
- | TRBJ2-7 | TRBD2 | TRBV6-5 | CASSQQRGGSYEQYF | TGTGCCAGCAGTCAGCAGCGGGGGGGCTCCTACGAGCAGTACTTC
- | TRBJ1-1 | - | TRBV2 | CASTGGALRNTEAFF | TGTGCCAGCACCGGGGGGGCCCTCAGGAACACTGAAGCTTTCTTT
- | TRBJ1-2 | TRBD1 | TRBV15 | CATSRGGGQGPNYGYTF | TGTGCCACCAGCAGAGGGGGGGGACAGGGGCCTAACTATGGCTACACCTTC
- | TRBJ2-7 | TRBD2 | TRBV9 | CASSVDGREGGRNEQYF | TGTGCCAGCAGCGTAGACGGGCGGGAGGGAGGCCGAAACGAGCAGTACTTC
- | TRBJ2-7 | - | TRBV6-6 | CASVVRQGSYEQYF | TGTGCCAGCGTCGTCCGCCAGGGGAGCTACGAGCAGTACTTC
- | TRBJ2-7 | - | TRBV7-2 | CASSSVIGDFEQYF | TGTGCCAGCAGCTCGGTAATAGGGGATTTCGAGCAGTACTTC
- | TRBJ2-1 | TRBD2 | TRBV24-1 | CATSDSTSGSENEQFF | TGTGCCACCAGTGACTCCACTAGCGGGAGTGAAAATGAGCAGTTCTTC
- | TRBJ2-3 | TRBD2 | TRBV5-1 | CASSFWASGSSTDTQYF | TGCGCCAGCAGCTTCTGGGCTAGCGGCTCTAGCACAGATACGCAGTATTTT
- | TRBJ1-5 | TRBD1 | TRBV15 | CATSRDRYNQPQHF | TGTGCCACCAGCAGGGACAGGTACAATCAGCCCCAGCATTTT
- | TRBJ1-3 | - | TRBV3-1/TRBV3-2 | CASSHVVLNTIYF | TGTGCCAGCAGCCACGTAGTGCTGAACACCATATATTTT
- | TRBJ2-7 | TRBD1 | TRBV23-1 | CASSRPSQGEGEQYF | TGCGCCAGCAGTCGTCCGAGCCAGGGGGAAGGCGAGCAGTACTTC
- | TRBJ1-1 | TRBD1 | TRBV11-2 | CASSLEGQMNTEAFF | TGTGCCAGCAGCTTAGAGGGACAGATGAACACTGAAGCTTTCTTT
- | TRBJ2-1 | - | TRBV18 | CATTGSYHNEQFF | TGTGCCACCACCGGGAGCTACCACAATGAGCAGTTCTTC
- | TRBJ2-7 | TRBD1 | TRBV19 | CATRQGGDEQYF | TGTGCCACAAGACAGGGTGGCGACGAGCAGTACTTC
few | TRBJ2-7 | TRBD2 | TRBV4-1 | CASSESQREAYYEQYF | TGCGCCAGCAGCGAAAGCCAGCGGGAGGCCTACTACGAGCAGTACTTC
- | TRBJ2-3 | TRBD2 | TRBV6-5 | CASSRASGRIDTQYF | TGTGCCAGCAGTAGGGCTAGCGGGAGAATTGATACGCAGTATTTT
- | TRBJ1-5 | TRBD1 | TRBV6-5 | CASSPDRVPNQPQHF | TGTGCCAGCAGTCCAGACAGGGTGCCCAATCAGCCCCAGCATTTT
- | TRBJ2-7 | TRBD2 | TRBV9 | CASSEHFGTSIYEQYF | TGTGCCAGCAGCGAACACTTTGGGACTAGTATCTACGAGCAGTACTTC
- | TRBJ1-2 | TRBD1 | TRBV6-5 | CASSYFRGQGVTF | TGTGCCAGCAGTTACTTCCGGGGACAGGGGGTAACCTTC
- | TRBJ1-3 | TRBD1 | TRBV7-2 | CASSSRRDSGVGTIYF | TGTGCCAGCAGCTCCCGAAGGGACAGTGGGGTCGGCACCATATATTTT